Listed below are T cell receptor beta chains from one sample, sequenced in a study of human T cells and chemical hapten exposure. MiXCR, run by TCRdb on the RACE reads, gives a single entry per CDR3 protein. The profile shows 95,000 or so distinct CDR3 sequences, around 10% of them singletons. The sequencing here drew on whole blood, taken in connection with sensitization to the hapten diphenylcyclopropenone (DPC). The receptor set was obtained from a woman aged 40 to 49 with alopecia areata. Some clones in this sample may be carry-over from other donors' samples. Each CDR3 is given with its conserved first and last residue. The D gene is left open where the match is weak. Size values are once, few and many counts, or a class for expanded clones, and some rows have none.

J gene: TRBJ2-1
D gene: -
clone size: many
V gene: TRBV28
CDR3 DNA: TGTGCCAGCACCTATCGTCGGGTTAATGAGCAGTTCTTC
CDR3 protein: CASTYRRVNEQFF

J gene: TRBJ2-7
D gene: -
clone size: many
V gene: TRBV20-1
CDR3 DNA: TGCAGTGCTAGAGATCTTTTAGGGGGAGTTTTACACGAGCAGTACTTC
CDR3 protein: CSARDLLGGVLHEQYF

J gene: TRBJ2-1
D gene: -
clone size: many
V gene: TRBV10-2
CDR3 DNA: TGCGCCAGCAGTCAACAGGGGCTAGCGGCTAGCTCCTACAATGAGCAGTTCTTC
CDR3 protein: CASSQQGLAASSYNEQFF

J gene: TRBJ1-1
D gene: -
clone size: few
V gene: TRBV6-1
CDR3 DNA: TGTGCCAGCAGTGAATACGGTCAGAACACTGAAGCTTTCTTT
CDR3 protein: CASSEYGQNTEAFF

J gene: TRBJ2-1
D gene: -
clone size: few
V gene: TRBV11-2
CDR3 DNA: TGTGCCAGCACCCAAGTGCGAGCTGAGCAGTTCTTC
CDR3 protein: CASTQVRAEQFF

J gene: TRBJ1-1
D gene: -
clone size: many
V gene: TRBV30
CDR3 DNA: TGTGCCTGGAGTGTACAGTCGCGCGAAGCTTTCTTT
CDR3 protein: CAWSVQSREAFF

J gene: TRBJ2-3
D gene: TRBD1
clone size: -
V gene: TRBV5-6
CDR3 DNA: TGTGCCAGCAGCCGAGACAGGGGGGGCGCAGATACGCAGTATTTT
CDR3 protein: CASSRDRGGADTQYF

J gene: TRBJ1-5
D gene: TRBD1
clone size: few
V gene: TRBV24-1
CDR3 DNA: TGTGCCACCAGTGATTTGATGTGGGACAGGGCGCTCGGGGGCAATCAGCCCCAGCATTTT
CDR3 protein: CATSDLMWDRALGGNQPQHF

J gene: TRBJ2-1
D gene: -
clone size: few
V gene: TRBV2
CDR3 DNA: TGTGCCAGCAGTGACATAGGGCGAGACAATGAGCAGTTCTTC
CDR3 protein: CASSDIGRDNEQFF

J gene: TRBJ2-5
D gene: -
clone size: many
V gene: TRBV12-3/TRBV12-4
CDR3 DNA: TGTGCCAGCAGTTGGGGGGGGGCCGTTGCGGCCCAGTACTTC
CDR3 protein: CASSWGGAVAAQYF

J gene: TRBJ2-2
D gene: -
clone size: -
V gene: TRBV11-2
CDR3 DNA: TGTGCCAGCAGCTTTAGGACTGGAGTTGTCGGGGAGCTGTTTTTT
CDR3 protein: CASSFRTGVVGELFF

J gene: TRBJ2-3
D gene: TRBD1
clone size: few
V gene: TRBV6-5
CDR3 DNA: TGTGCCACCAGACAGGGGACAGGGGCAGATACGCAGTATTTT
CDR3 protein: CATRQGTGADTQYF

J gene: TRBJ2-7
D gene: -
clone size: many
V gene: TRBV14
CDR3 DNA: TGTGCCAGCAGCCCAGGGACAAGCTACGAGCAGTACTTC
CDR3 protein: CASSPGTSYEQYF

J gene: TRBJ2-3
D gene: -
clone size: few
V gene: TRBV20-1
CDR3 DNA: TGCAGTGCTCGGGTCGCGGAGGCTAGCACAGATACGCAGTATTTT
CDR3 protein: CSARVAEASTDTQYF

J gene: TRBJ1-6
D gene: TRBD1
clone size: many
V gene: TRBV27
CDR3 DNA: TGTGCCAGCAGTTTCGAGGGGGCGAAGAATTCACCCCTCCACTTT
CDR3 protein: CASSFEGAKNSPLHF

J gene: TRBJ2-7
D gene: TRBD2
clone size: many
V gene: TRBV29-1
CDR3 DNA: TGCAGCGTTGACGGGACTAGCGGGAGTTTCTACGAGCAGTACTTC
CDR3 protein: CSVDGTSGSFYEQYF

J gene: TRBJ1-1
D gene: -
clone size: -
V gene: TRBV7-8
CDR3 DNA: TGTGCCAGCAGCTTAGGGGCAGGGCTGAACACTGAAGCTTTCTTT
CDR3 protein: CASSLGAGLNTEAFF

J gene: TRBJ1-5
D gene: -
clone size: -
V gene: TRBV20-1
CDR3 DNA: TGCAGTGCTAGGAACGGGCCTCAGCCCCAGCATTTT
CDR3 protein: CSARNGPQPQHF

J gene: TRBJ1-5
D gene: TRBD1
clone size: few
V gene: TRBV18
CDR3 DNA: TGTGCCAGCTCACCCGGGACAGGGGGCGATCAGCCCCAGCATTTT
CDR3 protein: CASSPGTGGDQPQHF

J gene: TRBJ1-1
D gene: TRBD1
clone size: -
V gene: TRBV29-1
CDR3 DNA: TGCAGCGCCCAGAAGGGACAGCGGACTGAAGCTTTCTTT
CDR3 protein: CSAQKGQRTEAFF

J gene: TRBJ1-3
D gene: -
clone size: many
V gene: TRBV6-6
CDR3 DNA: TGTGCCAGCAGTCAAACCAGGCTCCCGGGAAACACCATATATTTT
CDR3 protein: CASSQTRLPGNTIYF

J gene: TRBJ2-5
D gene: TRBD1
clone size: many
V gene: TRBV5-1
CDR3 DNA: TGCGCCAGCAGCGTGACAGGGGGGCAAGAGACCCAGTACTTC
CDR3 protein: CASSVTGGQETQYF

J gene: TRBJ1-2
D gene: -
clone size: few
V gene: TRBV3-1
CDR3 DNA: TGTGCCAGCAGCCAAGAGGGGCAGGGGCTTGGCTACACCTTC
CDR3 protein: CASSQEGQGLGYTF

J gene: TRBJ1-1
D gene: -
clone size: many
V gene: TRBV12-3/TRBV12-4
CDR3 DNA: TGTGCCAGCAGTTTAGCGGACGACAGGCTTAACGCTTTCTTT
CDR3 protein: CASSLADDRLNAFF

J gene: TRBJ1-5
D gene: TRBD1
clone size: many
V gene: TRBV6-6
CDR3 DNA: TGTGCCAGCCGACAGGGGGATCAGCCCCAGCATTTT
CDR3 protein: CASRQGDQPQHF

J gene: TRBJ1-4
D gene: -
clone size: many
V gene: TRBV19
CDR3 DNA: TGTGCCAGTAGTGCCAGGGCGGTTGCAACTAATGAAAAACTGTTTTTT
CDR3 protein: CASSARAVATNEKLFF

J gene: TRBJ2-7
D gene: -
clone size: few
V gene: TRBV6-5
CDR3 DNA: TGTGCCAGCAGTTTCACCTCAGGGTACGAGCAGTACTTC
CDR3 protein: CASSFTSGYEQYF

J gene: TRBJ2-3
D gene: TRBD1
clone size: -
V gene: TRBV24-1
CDR3 DNA: TGTGCCACACAGGGGGCTACCGCAAGAGATACGCAGTATTTT
CDR3 protein: CATQGATARDTQYF